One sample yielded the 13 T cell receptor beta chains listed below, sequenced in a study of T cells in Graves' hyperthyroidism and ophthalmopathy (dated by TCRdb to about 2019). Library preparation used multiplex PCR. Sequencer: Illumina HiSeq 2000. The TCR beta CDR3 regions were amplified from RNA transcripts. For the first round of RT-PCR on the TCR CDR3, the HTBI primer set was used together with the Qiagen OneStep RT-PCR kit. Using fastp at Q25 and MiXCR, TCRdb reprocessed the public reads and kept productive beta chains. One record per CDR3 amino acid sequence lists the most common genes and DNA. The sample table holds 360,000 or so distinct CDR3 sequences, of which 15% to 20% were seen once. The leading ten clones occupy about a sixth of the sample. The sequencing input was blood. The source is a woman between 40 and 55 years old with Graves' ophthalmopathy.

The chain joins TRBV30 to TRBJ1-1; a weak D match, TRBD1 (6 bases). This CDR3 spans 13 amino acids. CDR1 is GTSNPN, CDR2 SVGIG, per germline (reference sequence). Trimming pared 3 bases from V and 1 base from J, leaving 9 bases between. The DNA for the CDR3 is TGTGCCTGGAGGGCGGGACAGAACACTGAAGCTTTCTTT. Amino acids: CAWRAGQNTEAFF.

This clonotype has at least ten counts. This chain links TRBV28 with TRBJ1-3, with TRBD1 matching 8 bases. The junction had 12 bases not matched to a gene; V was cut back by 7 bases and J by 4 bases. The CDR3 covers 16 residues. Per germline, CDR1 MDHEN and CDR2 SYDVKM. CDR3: CASTEIDRGLGNTIYF. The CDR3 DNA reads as TGTGCCAGCACCGAAATCGACAGGGGATTGGGAAACACCATATATTTT.

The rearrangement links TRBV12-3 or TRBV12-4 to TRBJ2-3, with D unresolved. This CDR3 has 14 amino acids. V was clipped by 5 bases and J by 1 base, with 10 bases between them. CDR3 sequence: CASSRRVGTDTQYF. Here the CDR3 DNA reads TGTGCCAGCAGTCGACGGGTCGGCACAGATACGCAGTATTTT.

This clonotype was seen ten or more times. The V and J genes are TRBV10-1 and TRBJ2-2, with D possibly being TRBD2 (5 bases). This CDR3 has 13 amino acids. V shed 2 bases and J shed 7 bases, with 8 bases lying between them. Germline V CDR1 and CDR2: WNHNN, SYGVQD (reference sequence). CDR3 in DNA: TGCGCCAGCAGTGAGAAGGGAGTCGGGGAGCTGTTTTTT. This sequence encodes CASSEKGVGELFF.

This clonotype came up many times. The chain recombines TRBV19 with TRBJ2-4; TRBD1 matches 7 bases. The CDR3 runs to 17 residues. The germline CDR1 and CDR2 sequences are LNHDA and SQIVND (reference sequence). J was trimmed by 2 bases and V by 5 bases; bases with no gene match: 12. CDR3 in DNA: TGTGCCAGTAGTTTCAAGACAGGGTTCCGTTCCAAAAACATTCAGTACTTC. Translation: CASSFKTGFRSKNIQYF.

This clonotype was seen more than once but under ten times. The CDR3 region is CASSVRLAGGGAKNIQYF. CDR3 DNA: TGTGCCAGCAGTGTCAGACTAGCGGGAGGCGGGGCCAAAAACATTCAGTACTTC. J is TRBJ2-4 and V is TRBV6-1; 13 bases match TRBD2. There are 18 residues in the CDR3. V dropped 4 bases and J dropped 1; count of bases not matched to a gene: 7. Germline values: CDR1 MNHNS, CDR2 SASEGT.

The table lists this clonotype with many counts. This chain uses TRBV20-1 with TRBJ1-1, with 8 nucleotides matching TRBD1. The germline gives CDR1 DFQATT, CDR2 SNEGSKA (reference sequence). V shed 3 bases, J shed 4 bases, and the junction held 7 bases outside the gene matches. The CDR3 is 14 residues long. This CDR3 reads CSASPGTGGTEAFF. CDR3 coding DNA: TGCAGTGCTAGCCCCGGGACAGGAGGCACTGAAGCTTTCTTT.

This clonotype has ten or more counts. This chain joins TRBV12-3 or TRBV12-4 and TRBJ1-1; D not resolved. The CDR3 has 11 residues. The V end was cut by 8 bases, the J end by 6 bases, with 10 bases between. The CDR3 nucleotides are TGTGCCAGCTCCATTCTGTCTGAAGCTTTCTTT. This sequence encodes CASSILSEAFF.

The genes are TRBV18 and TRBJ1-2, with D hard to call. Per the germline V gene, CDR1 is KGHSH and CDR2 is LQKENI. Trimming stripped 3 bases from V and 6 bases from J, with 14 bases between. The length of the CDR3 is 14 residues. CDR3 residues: CASSPPGRTHGYTF. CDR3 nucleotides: TGTGCCAGCTCACCCCCCGGGAGGACTCATGGCTACACCTTC.

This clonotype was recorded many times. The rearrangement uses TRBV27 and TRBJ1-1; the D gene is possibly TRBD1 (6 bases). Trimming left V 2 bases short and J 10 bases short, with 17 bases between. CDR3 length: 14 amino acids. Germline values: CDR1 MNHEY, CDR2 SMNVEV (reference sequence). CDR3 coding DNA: TGTGCCAGCAGTTTACGGGCAGGGGAACCTAGAGCTTTCTTT. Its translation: CASSLRAGEPRAFF.

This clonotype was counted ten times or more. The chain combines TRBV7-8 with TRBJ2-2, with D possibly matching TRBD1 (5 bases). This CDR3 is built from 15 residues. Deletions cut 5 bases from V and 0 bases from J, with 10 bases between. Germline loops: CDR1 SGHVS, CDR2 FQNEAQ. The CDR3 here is CASSPWTTNTGELFF. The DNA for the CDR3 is TGTGCCAGCAGCCCCTGGACAACGAACACCGGGGAGCTGTTTTTT.

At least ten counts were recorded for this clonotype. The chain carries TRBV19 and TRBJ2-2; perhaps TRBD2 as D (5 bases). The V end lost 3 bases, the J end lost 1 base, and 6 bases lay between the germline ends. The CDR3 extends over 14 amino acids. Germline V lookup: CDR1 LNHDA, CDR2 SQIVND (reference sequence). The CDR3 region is CASSIGGNTGELFF. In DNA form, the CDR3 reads TGTGCCAGTAGTATCGGAGGGAACACCGGGGAGCTGTTTTTT. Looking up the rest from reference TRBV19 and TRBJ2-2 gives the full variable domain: DGGITQSPKYLFRKEGQNVTLSCEQNLNHDAMYWYRQDPGQGLRLIYYSQIVNDFQKGDIAEGYSVSREKKESFPLTVTSAQKNPTAFYLCASSIGGNTGELFFGEGSRLTVL.

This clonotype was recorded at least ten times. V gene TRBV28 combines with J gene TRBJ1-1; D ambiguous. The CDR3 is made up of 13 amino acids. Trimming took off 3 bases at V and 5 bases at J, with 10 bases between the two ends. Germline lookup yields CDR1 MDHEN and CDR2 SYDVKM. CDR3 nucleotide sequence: TGTGCCAGCAGTTTCGCGGCGGGGACTGAAGCTTTCTTT. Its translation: CASSFAAGTEAFF.